Given below is one T cell receptor beta chain in context. The sample is drawn from a study of blood T cell repertoires in COVID-19. Study-level information: Acute and convalescent COVID-19 specimens originated in the United States, Italy and Spain. T cells, B-cell-depleted T cells, or PBMCs provided the cDNA or gDNA that served as material.

Source study methods: Researchers report that nucleated cell counts were estimated from reference gene primer amplification. Sequencing used immunoSEQ multiplex PCR; TCRdb keeps in-frame clones, though not all of them. Clone size and V and J calls were adopted from that table, with D and trimming inferred from the DNA. The sample contains about 210,000 clones, around 83% of which appear only once. There are 13 residues in the CDR3. Germline CDR1 and CDR2: LNHNV and YYDKDF (reference sequence). The V gene lost 5 bases and the J gene lost 6 bases, with 11 bases spanning the gap. The chain combines TRBV15 with TRBJ1-5; D call uncertain. The clonotype was recovered from a woman aged 50 to 60 with acute or convalescent COVID-19. Specimen: peripheral blood. The CDR3 loop reads CATSGQTGQPQHF. The CDR3 DNA follows: TGTGCCACCAGCGGTCAGACGGGTCAGCCCCAGCATTTT. Full variable domain (missing parts from reference TRBV15 and TRBJ1-5): DAMVIQNPRYQVTQFGKPVTLSCSQTLNHNVMYWYQQKSSQAPKLLFHYYDKDFNNEADTPDNFQSRRPNTSFCFLDIRSPGLGDTAMYLCATSGQTGQPQHFGDGTRLSIL.